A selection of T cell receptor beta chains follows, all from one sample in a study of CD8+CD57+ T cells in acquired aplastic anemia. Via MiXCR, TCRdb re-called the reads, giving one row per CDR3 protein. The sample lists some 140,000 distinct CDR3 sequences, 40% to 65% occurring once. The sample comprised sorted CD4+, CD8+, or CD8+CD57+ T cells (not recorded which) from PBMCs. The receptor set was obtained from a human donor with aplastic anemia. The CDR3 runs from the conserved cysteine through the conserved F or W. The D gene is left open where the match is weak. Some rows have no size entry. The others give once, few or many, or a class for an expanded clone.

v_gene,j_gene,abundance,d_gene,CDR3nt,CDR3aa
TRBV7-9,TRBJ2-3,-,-,TGTGCCAGCAGCGTAAAGGGGAGCACAGATACGCAGTATTTT,CASSVKGSTDTQYF
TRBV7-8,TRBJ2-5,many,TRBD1,TGTGCCAGCAGGCGACAGGGCAAACAAGAGACCCAGTACTTC,CASRRQGKQETQYF
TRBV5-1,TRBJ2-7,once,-,TGCGCCAGCAACCGGGACGGAAGTTACGAGCAGTACTTC,CASNRDGSYEQYF
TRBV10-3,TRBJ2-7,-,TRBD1,TGTGCCATCAGTGAGCCGGGACAGGGAGTCGACGAGCAGTACTTC,CAISEPGQGVDEQYF
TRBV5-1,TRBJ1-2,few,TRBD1,TGCGCCAGCAGCTCACAGGGGGACTATGGCTACACCTTC,CASSSQGDYGYTF
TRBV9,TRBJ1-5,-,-,TGTGCCAGCAGCGTAGATTCGGATCAGCCCCAGCATTTT,CASSVDSDQPQHF
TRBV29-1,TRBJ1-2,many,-,TGCAGCGTTGAGGCAGACTATGGCTACACCTTC,CSVEADYGYTF
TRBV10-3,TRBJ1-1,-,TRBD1,TGTGCCATCATGGGACAGACAAACACTGAAGCTTTCTTT,CAIMGQTNTEAFF
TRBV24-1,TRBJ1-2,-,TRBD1,TGTGCCACCAGTGACCCGACAGGGGGTAAGGACTATGGCTACACCTTC,CATSDPTGGKDYGYTF
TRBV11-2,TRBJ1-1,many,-,TGTGCCAGCAGCCACGCGCAGGGAGTCTCTGAAGCTTTCTTT,CASSHAQGVSEAFF